Listed here are 24 T cell receptor beta chains from one sample, sequenced in a study of human T cells and chemical hapten exposure. From whole blood left unfractionated, total RNA was extracted. The library gave individual cDNA molecules unique molecular identifiers. TCRdb re-analysed the reads in MiXCR, keeping a single row per CDR3 protein. The repertoire holds more than 100,000 distinct CDR3 sequences, more than 8.5% seen once, with 1.4% in the top ten. What was sequenced was whole blood. These receptors were obtained from a human donor in good health. Some clones in this sample may be carry-over from other donors' samples.

This clonotype was seen more than once but under ten times. V usage is TRBV20-1 and J usage is TRBJ1-2, with 7 bases matching TRBD1. Germline CDR1 is DFQATT and CDR2 is SNEGSKA (reference sequence). The CDR3 sequence is 13 residues long. The J segment lost 4 bases and the V segment lost 0 bases, leaving 2 bases of the junction unmatched. The DNA for the CDR3 is TGCAGTGCTAGAGATGGGGACAGCTATGGCTACACCTTC. This sequence encodes CSARDGDSYGYTF.

Only a few counts were recorded for this clonotype. The chain has TRBV27 and TRBJ1-1, with a tentative D call TRBD1 (6 bases). Germline CDR1 is MNHEY and CDR2 is SMNVEV (reference sequence). There are 15 residues in the CDR3. The V gene lost 6 bases and the J gene lost 0 bases, with 14 bases spanning the gap. CDR3 residues: CASRSDSLLNTEAFF. CDR3 nucleotide sequence: TGTGCCAGCAGGTCGGACAGTTTGTTGAACACTGAAGCTTTCTTT.

The chain joins TRBV4-1 to TRBJ2-7; no definite D call. This CDR3 contains 17 residues. Trimming removed 0 bases from V and 2 bases from J, with 17 bases in between. Germline-derived CDR1 and CDR2 are MGHRA and YSYEKL. The DNA for the CDR3 is TGCGCCAGCAGCCAAGATTATGGAAAGGAGCTTACCTACGAGCAGTACTTC. It codes for CASSQDYGKELTYEQYF.

The chain has TRBV19 and TRBJ2-1; no definite D call. Germline V gives CDR1 LNHDA, CDR2 SQIVND (reference sequence). This CDR3 has 16 residues. The V and J ends lost 6 bases and 1 base respectively, with 16 bases between them. The CDR3 DNA reads TGTGCCAGTAGCACCATGGGGATGGGGTCCTACAATGAGCAGTTCTTC. This codes for CASSTMGMGSYNEQFF.

This clonotype was seen a handful of times. The V call is TRBV12-3 or TRBV12-4, the J call TRBJ2-1; the match to TRBD1 covers 9 bases. J was trimmed by 3 bases and V by 3 bases; bases with no gene match: 6. The CDR3 totals 16 residues. In DNA, the CDR3 is TGTGCCAGCAGTTTCTCGGGGACAGGGTTCTACAATGAGCAGTTCTTC. Its protein product is CASSFSGTGFYNEQFF.

This clonotype was counted between two and nine times. The chain is built from TRBV5-1 and TRBJ1-1; TRBD1 matches at 7 bases. V was clipped by 4 bases and J by 4 bases; unmatched bases: 7. This CDR3 is 14 amino acids long. In germline, CDR1 is SGHRS, CDR2 YFSETQ. The CDR3 loop is CASSVRQGGTEAFF. The CDR3 nucleotides are TGCGCCAGCAGCGTTAGACAGGGCGGCACTGAAGCTTTCTTT.

The rearrangement uses TRBV6-5 and TRBJ2-7; 8 nucleotides match TRBD2. The CDR3 loop spans 14 amino acids. The J segment lost 6 bases and the V segment lost 7 bases, leaving 11 bases of the junction unmatched. The germline gives CDR1 MNHEY, CDR2 SVGAGI. As DNA, the CDR3 is TGTGCCAGCAAAATAAATAGCGGGGTTGGCGAGCAGTACTTC. Amino acids: CASKINSGVGEQYF.

This clonotype was detected ten times or more. The rearrangement links TRBV7-2 to TRBJ1-1; D is perhaps TRBD1 (6 bases). V was trimmed by 2 bases and J by 8 bases, leaving 15 bases between them. The CDR3 totals 14 residues. Germline CDR1 is SGHTA and CDR2 is FQGNSA. DNA of the CDR3: TGTGCCAGCAGCTTAACCCCGGACAGATCAGAAGCTTTCTTT. Translation gives CASSLTPDRSEAFF.

In its sample, this clonotype was seen a few times. The chain combines TRBV2 with TRBJ2-1; 8 bases agree with TRBD1. This CDR3 contains 13 residues. CDR1 and CDR2 (germline): SNHLY, FYNNEI. J was trimmed by 5 bases and V by 6 bases; bases with no gene match: 3. This chain's CDR3 is CASRLDRDNEQFF. CDR3 in DNA: TGTGCCAGCAGACTGGACAGGGACAATGAGCAGTTCTTC.

J is TRBJ1-1 and V is TRBV14, with 7 bases matching TRBD1. Germline V lookup: CDR1 SGHDN, CDR2 FVKESK. Unmatched junction bases numbered 2, after V lost 3 bases and J lost 1 base. This CDR3 region has 14 residues. Here the CDR3 DNA reads TGTGCCAGCAGCCAGAACAGGGGGAACACTGAAGCTTTCTTT. Protein product: CASSQNRGNTEAFF.

The sample holds a few counts of this clonotype. The V gene is TRBV25-1, the J gene TRBJ1-5; 11 bases agree with TRBD1. The V and J ends lost 1 base and 6 bases, in that order; junction bases with no gene match: 8. The germline CDR1 and CDR2 sequences are MGHDK and SYGVNS. CDR3 size: 17 residues. The CDR3 loop reads CASSECCGTGGSQPQHF. The CDR3, as DNA: TGTGCCAGCAGTGAATGTTGCGGGACAGGGGGATCTCAGCCCCAGCATTTT. Using reference TRBV25-1 and TRBJ1-5 for the parts outside the CDR3, the full variable domain is EADIYQTPRYLVIGTGKKITLECSQTMGHDKMYWYQQDPGMELHLIHYSYGVNSTEKGDLSSESTVSRIRTEHFPLTLESARPSHTSQYLCASSECCGTGGSQPQHFGDGTRLSIL.

As concerns this clonotype: This could be a read error, since a much larger clone is one nucleotide away. The chain couples TRBV19 to TRBJ1-1; D is unclear. CDR3 length: 13 residues. CDR1 is LNHDA, CDR2 SQIVND, per germline (reference sequence). The CDR3 reads CASSIQKRTEALF. The CDR3 DNA reads as TGTGCCAGTAGTATTCAGAAGAGGACTGAAGCTCTCTTT.

This clonotype has a count of ten or more. The chain has TRBV5-1 and TRBJ1-2, with 11 nucleotides matching TRBD1. The V gene end was trimmed by 3 bases and the J gene end by 7 bases; junction bases not matched to a gene: 11. Per the germline V gene, CDR1 is SGHRS and CDR2 is YFSETQ. This CDR3 region has 16 residues. CDR3 DNA: TGCGCCAGCAGCTCGGGACAGGGGGGATCCTACGGTGGCTACACCTTC. The encoded protein is CASSSGQGGSYGGYTF.

This clonotype has at least ten counts. The rearrangement links TRBV6-2 or TRBV6-3 to TRBJ2-3; TRBD2 matches at 9 bases. V lost 8 bases to trimming and J lost 3 bases; unmatched junction nucleotides: 9. This CDR3 is built from 15 residues. Germline CDR1 MNHEY, CDR2 SVGEGT. The CDR3 here is CASVRLAGPTDTQYF. In nucleotides, the CDR3 is TGTGCCAGCGTCCGGCTAGCGGGACCTACAGATACGCAGTATTTT.

This clonotype was detected a few times. V and J are TRBV20-1 and TRBJ2-5; no definite D call. V shed 0 bases and J shed 2 bases, with 13 bases lying between them. Per germline, CDR1 DFQATT and CDR2 SNEGSKA (reference sequence). CDR3 size: 15 residues. DNA for the CDR3: TGCAGTGCTAGAGATGGTCTGCAACAGCAAGAGACCCAGTACTTC. Its protein product is CSARDGLQQQETQYF.

This clonotype has a handful of counts. The rearrangement uses TRBV27 and TRBJ1-1; D is ambiguous. The germline gives CDR1 MNHEY, CDR2 SMNVEV (reference sequence). The CDR3 sequence is 15 residues long. Trimming shortened V by 2 bases and J by 1 base, and 11 bases separated the two germline ends. This CDR3 reads CASSLTLDTNTEAFF. For the CDR3, the DNA is TGTGCCAGCAGTTTAACCCTCGACACGAACACTGAAGCTTTCTTT.

This clonotype was found many times. This sequence joins TRBV20-1 and TRBJ2-7, with 8 nucleotides matching TRBD1. Trimming took 6 bases from V and 1 from J; bases not matched to a gene: 11. The CDR3 covers 15 residues. Germline CDR1 is DFQATT and CDR2 is SNEGSKA (reference sequence). Here the CDR3 DNA reads TGCAGTGCCCACAACAGGGGGATGAGATCCTACGAGCAGTACTTC. This codes for CSAHNRGMRSYEQYF.

The chain has TRBV2 and TRBJ2-7; possibly TRBD2 for D (6 bases). The length of the CDR3 is 14 residues. Germline CDR1 and CDR2: SNHLY and FYNNEI. V lost 3 bases and J lost 2, with 11 bases in between. The CDR3 here is CASSDDGGPYEQYF. In DNA, the CDR3 is TGTGCCAGCAGTGATGACGGGGGTCCCTACGAGCAGTACTTC.

This clonotype occurred many times. This chain uses TRBV20-1 with TRBJ2-1; 7 bases are a match to TRBD2. Unmatched junction bases numbered 14, after V lost 6 bases and J lost 6 bases. The germline CDR1 and CDR2 sequences are DFQATT and SNEGSKA (reference sequence). The CDR3 has 15 residues. CDR3 sequence (DNA): TGCAGTGCAGCCTTTTTGGCGGGAGACGGCAATGAGCAGTTCTTC. Translation: CSAAFLAGDGNEQFF.

The chain joins TRBV5-4 to TRBJ2-3, with 8 bases that match TRBD2. CDR3 size: 16 residues. CDR1 and CDR2 (germline): SGHNT, YYREEE (reference sequence). Trimming cost V 0 bases and J 4 bases; bases outside gene matches: 7. The CDR3 nucleotides are TGTGCCAGCAGCTTGGGGGCAGCGGGGGATGCAGATACGCAGTATTTT. As protein: CASSLGAAGDADTQYF.

This clonotype was recorded many times. The rearrangement joins TRBV20-1 to TRBJ2-7; D is ambiguous. The V end lost 0 bases, the J end lost 6 bases, and 15 bases lay between the germline ends. Germline V gene sequence: CDR1 DFQATT, CDR2 SNEGSKA (reference sequence). The CDR3 extends over 14 amino acids. The DNA of the CDR3 is TGCAGTGCTAGAGACCCTACCCCCTATTCCGAGCAGTACTTC. Amino acids: CSARDPTPYSEQYF.

As DNA, the CDR3 is TGCGCCAGCAGCCAGGTACAGGGAGACCAGCCCCAGCATTTT. It codes for CASSQVQGDQPQHF. The V call is TRBV4-3, the J call TRBJ1-5, with a possible D match to TRBD1 (6 bases). Germline V gives CDR1 LGHNA, CDR2 YSLEER. V was clipped by 3 bases and J by 7 bases, with 13 bases between them. This CDR3 has 14 amino acids.

This clonotype was recorded a few times. The chain is built from TRBV2 and TRBJ2-1; D gene ambiguous. V dropped 7 bases and J dropped 4 bases, with 5 bases sitting between them. Per germline, CDR1 SNHLY and CDR2 FYNNEI. This CDR3 is 11 amino acids long. CDR3: CASTIYNEQFF. Written as DNA, the CDR3 is TGTGCCAGCACTATTTACAATGAGCAGTTCTTC.

As DNA, the CDR3 is TGTGCCAGCAACCCATCAGCGGGATCCTACAATGAGCAGTTCTTC. Protein product: CASNPSAGSYNEQFF. This chain uses TRBV6-5 with TRBJ2-1, with 7 bases matching TRBD2. There are 15 residues in the CDR3. Germline CDR1 reads MNHEY; CDR2 reads SVGAGI. V trimming: 7 bases; J trimming: 1 base; junction bases outside the gene matches: 7.